This T cell receptor beta chain was recovered during a study of monozygotic twins with inflammatory bowel disease. General study points: IBD patients displayed reduced TCRbeta diversity (inverse Simpson) when set against healthy co-twins.

TCRdb reprocessed the 5' RACE reads, keeping one entry per CDR3 protein, no DNA. This sample's clone table lists about 440,000 distinct CDR3 sequences. Germline CDR1 SEHNR, CDR2 FQNEAQ (reference sequence). The CDR3 length is 14 residues. A note on this clonotype: What it recognizes is unknown.

The sequence was obtained from a human donor with ulcerative colitis or Crohn's disease, or a healthy co-twin of an affected twin (not recorded which). Material: blood. The chain uses TRBV7-9 and TRBJ2-5. CDR3 sequence: CASSFGGIQETQYF.